Each of the 30 T cell receptor beta chains below was sequenced from the same sample in a study of shared clonotypes between healthy human individuals. Clones were sequenced by immunoSEQ multiplex PCR, and TCRdb holds only the in-frame ones, with some missing. The data contain 1,100,000 or so clones, approximately 80% of them singletons. Sample: memory CD4+ T cells from PBMCs. Subset indicated: CD45RA-negative fraction. These receptors were obtained from a man between 18 and 29 years old in good health. Some clones in this sample may be carry-over from other donors' samples.

This chain connects TRBV28 to TRBJ2-7; D is ambiguous. CDR1 and CDR2 (germline): MDHEN, SYDVKM. CDR3 length: 14 residues. Trimming removed 3 bases at V and 3 bases at J, with 12 bases between. CDR3: CASSFGPMIYEQYF. As DNA, the CDR3 is TGTGCCAGCAGTTTCGGGCCGATGATCTACGAGCAGTACTTC.

V and J are TRBV9 and TRBJ2-2; D remains unclear. The germline V and J ends were trimmed by 4 bases and 5 bases, with 15 bases remaining between them. CDR1 is SGDLS, CDR2 YYNGEE, per germline. The CDR3 extends over 15 amino acids. CDR3 sequence (DNA): TGTGCCAGCAGCCCGCAGCCCGAAGGGACCGGGGAGCTGTTTTTT. Its protein product is CASSPQPEGTGELFF.

The genes are TRBV6-5 and TRBJ1-3; TRBD1 is a possible D gene (6 bases). V lost 6 bases to trimming and J lost 4 bases, with 10 bases between them. Germline V CDR1 and CDR2: MNHEY, SVGAGI. The CDR3 has 13 amino acids. CDR3 amino acids: CASSRQDGNTIYF. The CDR3 bases are TGTGCCAGCAGCCGACAGGACGGAAACACCATATATTTT.

This clone was detected many times. The chain recombines TRBV28 with TRBJ2-6; TRBD2 is a possible D gene (6 bases). Germline V gene sequence: CDR1 MDHEN, CDR2 SYDVKM. This CDR3 has 20 residues. Trimming left V 5 bases short and J 0 bases short, with 23 bases between. The CDR3 DNA is TGTGCCAGCAGTCCCTCGGGACTTTTTCCCGTCAGCTCTGGGGCCAACGTCCTGACTTTC. Translating it yields CASSPSGLFPVSSGANVLTF.

The rearrangement links TRBV2 to TRBJ2-5, with TRBD2 matching over 12 bases. CDR3 length: 15 amino acids. Looked up from germline, CDR1 is SNHLY and CDR2 is FYNNEI. After removal of 6 bases from V and 5 bases from J, the junction contained 7 bases not matched to a gene. DNA for the CDR3: TGTGCCAGCAGAGATAGACTAGCGGGAGCGGAGACCCAGTACTTC. Protein sequence: CASRDRLAGAETQYF.

The CDR3 sequence is CASSAGTAPDTQYF. The CDR3, as DNA: TGCGCCAGCAGCGCGGGGACAGCCCCAGATACGCAGTATTTT. The chain joins TRBV5-1 to TRBJ2-3; possibly TRBD1 for D (7 bases). From germline, CDR1 is SGHRS and CDR2 YFSETQ. V lost 4 bases to trimming and J lost 4 bases, with 13 bases between them. The CDR3 contains 14 residues.

The chain carries TRBV19 and TRBJ1-3; D unclear. The CDR3 length is 11 residues. V was shortened by 6 bases and J by 2 bases, with 2 bases between the two germline ends. Per the germline V gene, CDR1 is LNHDA and CDR2 is SQIVND (reference sequence). The CDR3 DNA follows: TGTGCCAGTAGCACTGGAAACACCATATATTTT. This encodes CASSTGNTIYF.

The table lists this clone with a few counts. The chain employs TRBV5-1 and TRBJ1-2; no firm D call. This CDR3 region has 14 residues. Germline CDR1 reads SGHRS; CDR2 reads YFSETQ. Trimming took off 4 bases at V and 2 bases at J, with 12 bases between the two ends. DNA of the CDR3: TGCGCCAGCAGCCCTCAGGACCCGAACTATGGCTACACCTTC. Residues: CASSPQDPNYGYTF.

The rearrangement uses TRBV9 and TRBJ2-5; D could derive from TRBD1 or TRBD2 (5 bases each). V lost 0 bases to trimming and J lost 2 bases, with 8 bases between them. Germline CDR1 SGDLS, CDR2 YYNGEE. The CDR3 contains 14 residues. Here the CDR3 reads CASSVGGIQETQYF. CDR3 in DNA: TGTGCCAGCAGCGTAGGGGGGATTCAAGAGACCCAGTACTTC.

The CDR3 loop reads CASGLQKTGMNTEAFF. CDR3 coding DNA: TGTGCTAGTGGTTTGCAAAAGACAGGGATGAACACTGAAGCTTTCTTT. The chain recombines TRBV12-5 with TRBJ1-1, with TRBD1 identical over 7 bases. CDR1 LGHNT and CDR2 FRNRAP come from the germline V gene. J was trimmed by 0 bases and V by 2 bases; bases with no gene match: 6. There are 16 residues in the CDR3.

The chain is built from TRBV2 and TRBJ2-3; TRBD2 matches at 10 bases. The CDR3 totals 14 residues. V gave up 5 bases and J gave up 1 base; unmatched junction bases: 0. Germline V CDR1 and CDR2: SNHLY, FYNNEI. DNA of the CDR3: TGTGCCAGCAGTCTAGCGGGAGGCACAGATACGCAGTATTTT. It yields the protein CASSLAGGTDTQYF.

The chain has TRBV9 and TRBJ1-2, with a weak D call TRBD1 (5 bases). The CDR3 is 14 residues long. Trimming pared 3 bases from V and 0 bases from J, leaving 9 bases between. The germline CDR1 and CDR2 sequences are SGDLS and YYNGEE. The DNA of the CDR3 is TGTGCCAGCAGCGGGACACCGACTAACTATGGCTACACCTTC. Translating it yields CASSGTPTNYGYTF.

V usage is TRBV28 and J usage is TRBJ2-3; possibly TRBD2 for D (6 bases). V dropped 4 bases and J dropped 4 bases, with 15 bases sitting between them. Germline V gives CDR1 MDHEN, CDR2 SYDVKM. The CDR3 has 15 amino acids. CDR3 residues: CASSSGGGGADTQYF. The CDR3 DNA sequence: TGTGCCAGCAGTTCCGGGGGTGGGGGAGCAGATACGCAGTATTTT.

This clone showed up just once. The chain carries TRBV28 and TRBJ2-5; 9 nucleotides line up with TRBD1. The V gene's germline CDR1 is MDHEN and CDR2 SYDVKM. J lost 5 bases, V lost 5 bases, and 9 bases had no gene match. The CDR3 length is 15 residues. The CDR3, as DNA: TGTGCCAGCAGTGCCTCGGGACAGGGTATTGAGACCCAGTACTTC. Encoded protein: CASSASGQGIETQYF.

Notes on this clone: This may be a read error, as it is one base from a much larger clone. This CDR3 is also generated by other DNA sequences in the sample. The chain employs TRBV7-2 and TRBJ2-7; 7 bases align to TRBD1. CDR3 length equals 13 residues. Trimming removed 3 bases from V and 3 bases from J; junction bases left unmatched: 2. Looked up from germline, CDR1 is SGHTA and CDR2 is FQGNSA. The CDR3 here is CASSLDRNYEQYF. CDR3 nucleotides: TGTGCCAGCAGCTTGGACAGGAACTACGAGCAGTACTTC. The full variable domain, in which reference TRBV7-2 and TRBJ2-7 provide the parts outside the CDR3, is GAGVSQSPSNKVTEKGKDVELRCDPISGHTALYWYRQSLGQGLEFLIYFQGNSAPDKSGLPSDRFSAERTGGSVSTLTIQRTQQEDSAVYLCASSLDRNYEQYFGPGTRLTVT.

The chain uses TRBV7-9 and TRBJ1-3, with D possibly TRBD1 on 5 matching bases. The CDR3 totals 19 residues. Germline-derived CDR1 and CDR2 are SEHNR and FQNEAQ (reference sequence). Trimming removed 4 bases at V and 6 bases at J, with 28 bases between. The CDR3 loop reads CASSSTSGARDQPLNTIYF. CDR3 bases: TGTGCCAGCAGCTCCACCTCCGGGGCTCGGGACCAGCCTTTAAACACCATATATTTT.

The chain uses TRBV18 and TRBJ1-2, with a tentative D call TRBD1 (5 bases). CDR1 KGHSH and CDR2 LQKENI come from the germline V gene. The CDR3 extends over 14 amino acids. Trimming left V 6 bases short and J 0 bases short, with 11 bases between. Written as DNA, the CDR3 is TGTGCCAGCTCCCTCGGGGCCACTAACTATGGCTACACCTTC. Protein product: CASSLGATNYGYTF.

CDR3 sequence: CASSRYQGYYGYTF. The CDR3 region has the DNA TGTGCCAGCAGCCGGTATCAGGGGTACTATGGCTACACCTTC. The V and J genes are TRBV28 and TRBJ1-2, with D perhaps TRBD1 (6 bases). CDR1 is MDHEN, CDR2 SYDVKM, per germline. This CDR3 has 14 amino acids. V was shortened by 6 bases and J by 3 bases, with 14 bases between the two germline ends.

This clone has just a few counts. This chain connects TRBV7-9 to TRBJ1-1, with D tentatively TRBD1 (6 bases). V was trimmed by 9 bases and J by 1 base, leaving 9 bases between them. Germline loops: CDR1 SEHNR, CDR2 FQNEAQ (reference sequence). The CDR3 length is 12 residues. In DNA form, the CDR3 reads TGTGCCAGTGGACAGTCGAACACTGAAGCTTTCTTT. Protein: CASGQSNTEAFF.

This clone appeared a few times. This chain links TRBV4-3 with TRBJ1-4; perhaps TRBD1 as D (6 bases). Trimming left V 0 bases short and J 4 bases short, with 12 bases between. From germline, CDR1 is LGHNA and CDR2 YSLEER. There are 16 residues in the CDR3. The CDR3 region is CASSQEPQGFNEKLFF. CDR3 nucleotides: TGCGCCAGCAGCCAAGAACCACAGGGCTTTAATGAAAAACTGTTTTTT.

The rearrangement uses TRBV7-9 and TRBJ2-3, with TRBD1 matching 9 bases. Germline V gene data show CDR1 as SEHNR and CDR2 as FQNEAQ (reference sequence). V was pared by 5 bases and J by 2 bases, with 8 bases of the junction left unmatched. This CDR3 has 16 amino acids. The CDR3, as DNA: TGTGCCAGCAGCGTCTCGGGACAGGGACACACAGATACGCAGTATTTT. It specifies CASSVSGQGHTDTQYF. The whole variable domain, remainder taken from reference TRBV7-9 and TRBJ2-3, is DTGVSQNPRHKITKRGQNVTFRCDPISEHNRLYWYRQTLGQGPEFLTYFQNEAQLEKSRLLSDRFSAERPKGSFSTLEIQRTEQGDSAMYLCASSVSGQGHTDTQYFGPGTRLTVL.

The chain uses TRBV27 and TRBJ2-1, with 7 bases identical to TRBD1. This CDR3 region has 15 residues. V shed 2 bases, J shed 5 bases, and the junction held 6 bases outside the gene matches. The germline V gene encodes CDR1 MNHEY and CDR2 SMNVEV (reference sequence). The CDR3 is CASSLGWTGNNEQFF. As DNA, the CDR3 is TGTGCCAGCAGTTTAGGTTGGACAGGAAACAATGAGCAGTTCTTC.

This sequence joins TRBV11-1 and TRBJ2-3; the D call may be TRBD1 or TRBD2 (6 bases each). The germline V and J ends were trimmed by 3 bases and 1 base, with 14 bases remaining between them. Germline V CDR1 and CDR2: SGHAT, FQDESV (reference sequence). The CDR3 consists of 16 residues. The CDR3 DNA sequence: TGTGCCAGCAGCTTTACTCAAAGGGGGGGCACAGATACGCAGTATTTT. Translated, it gives CASSFTQRGGTDTQYF.

The chain is built from TRBV19 and TRBJ1-2; TRBD1 aligns across 8 bases. Looked up from germline, CDR1 is LNHDA and CDR2 is SQIVND (reference sequence). V lost 10 bases and J lost 8; bases outside the gene matches: 9. CDR3 length: 12 amino acids. The CDR3 nucleotides are TGTGCCACTTTCAGGGGGCGCGGAGGCTACACCTTC. Translation: CATFRGRGGYTF.

A word on this clone: Other DNA variants within this sample encode the same CDR3. V gene TRBV9 combines with J gene TRBJ2-5, with D tentatively TRBD2 (5 bases). The CDR3 length is 13 residues. V was pared by 1 base and J by 4 bases, with 8 bases between. The germline CDR1 and CDR2 sequences are SGDLS and YYNGEE. As DNA, the CDR3 is TGTGCCAGCAGCGTACGGGGTAGAGAGACCCAGTACTTC. This codes for CASSVRGRETQYF.

This chain uses TRBV7-8 with TRBJ1-1; D perhaps matches TRBD1 (6 bases). Germline CDR1 is SGHVS and CDR2 is FQNEAQ. V shed 3 bases and J shed 10 bases, with 15 bases lying between them. The CDR3 loop spans 13 amino acids. The CDR3 sequence is CASSFPRGRGAFF. As DNA, the CDR3 is TGTGCCAGCAGCTTCCCCCGGGGGCGCGGAGCTTTCTTT.

This clone was picked up one time. This may be a read error: a much more frequent sequence differs by one nucleotide. V is TRBV27 and J is TRBJ2-2, with 8 bases matching TRBD1. V was pared by 5 bases and J by 7 bases, with 6 bases of the junction left unmatched. There are 14 residues in the CDR3. Germline loops: CDR1 MNHEY, CDR2 SMNVEV (reference sequence). The CDR3 DNA follows: TGTGCCAGCAGTCCCCAGGGGGCGGGCGGGGAGCTGTTTTTT. Its protein product is CASSPQGAGGELFF.

The J gene is TRBJ2-1, the V gene TRBV28, with D perhaps TRBD2 (6 bases). The CDR3 is made up of 15 amino acids. The V gene's germline CDR1 is MDHEN and CDR2 SYDVKM. V lost 3 bases and J lost 6, with 15 bases in between. The CDR3 nucleotides read TGTGCCAGCAGTTTCCGGGACTCTTCCCGCAATGAGCAGTTCTTC. This sequence encodes CASSFRDSSRNEQFF.

This sequence joins TRBV11-2 and TRBJ2-7; D is unresolved. V lost 5 bases and J 4 bases, leaving 9 bases between the germline ends. The germline gives CDR1 SGHAT, CDR2 FQNNGV. There are 12 residues in the CDR3. The DNA for the CDR3 is TGTGCCAGCAGCCCCGCTGGGTACGAGCAGTACTTC. Its translation: CASSPAGYEQYF.

The chain joins TRBV27 to TRBJ2-1; 7 bases fit TRBD2. CDR3 length: 13 residues. Per germline, CDR1 MNHEY and CDR2 SMNVEV (reference sequence). Trimming took 5 bases from V and 4 from J; bases not matched to a gene: 2. The DNA for the CDR3 is TGTGCCAGCAGTCGGGAGGAATACAATGAGCAGTTCTTC. Its protein product is CASSREEYNEQFF.